The 14 T cell receptor beta chains below come from one sample, sequenced in a study of CD8+ T cells in alopecia areata. After isolation, RNA underwent reverse transcription to generate cDNA as the sequencing template. The assay was immunoSEQ multiplex PCR, and TCRdb's table has in-frame clones only and misses some. The sample has 110,000 or so clones, 58% seen once. The treatment denotes: oral pan-JAK inhibitor, 5-10 mg twice daily. Source: CD8+ T cells sorted from blood, taken at week 4, from a patient treated with tofacitinib. These receptors came from a human donor with alopecia areata.

This rearrangement joins TRBV29-1 to TRBJ2-1; 8 nucleotides line up with TRBD1. CDR3 length: 13 residues. Germline V CDR1 and CDR2: SQVTM, ANQGSEA. After removal of 3 bases from V and 7 bases from J, the junction contained 5 bases not matched to a gene. The chain's CDR3 is CSVDRTGLNEQFF. The CDR3 nucleotides read TGCAGCGTTGACCGGACAGGGCTGAATGAGCAGTTCTTC.

The chain employs TRBV27 and TRBJ2-3, with a weak D call TRBD1 (5 bases). V dropped 8 bases and J dropped 14 bases, with 14 bases sitting between them. The CDR3 loop spans 10 amino acids. Per the germline V gene, CDR1 is MNHEY and CDR2 is SMNVEV (reference sequence). The CDR3 spells CASATWGGYF. CDR3 in DNA: TGTGCCAGCGCGACCTGGGGCGGGTATTTT.

V usage is TRBV29-1 and J usage is TRBJ1-2; D is unresolved. Between the trimmed V and J ends, which lost 3 bases and 3 bases, there was a span of 11 bases. This CDR3 spans 13 amino acids. CDR1 and CDR2 (germline): SQVTM, ANQGSEA. This CDR3 is CSVDWGDYYGYTF. The CDR3, as DNA: TGCAGCGTTGATTGGGGTGACTACTATGGCTACACCTTC.

The chain combines TRBV18 with TRBJ2-7, with 8 bases identical to TRBD1. Germline CDR1 is KGHSH and CDR2 is LQKENI. Losses at the gene ends were 2 bases for V and 6 bases for J; bases not matched to a gene: 12. The CDR3 has 16 amino acids. The CDR3 region has the DNA TGTGCCAGCTCACCAGGGATTTGGTGCAGGGGGCGCGAGCAGTACTTC. This sequence encodes CASSPGIWCRGREQYF.

V usage is TRBV30 and J usage is TRBJ2-5, with 9 nucleotides matching TRBD1. Trimming cost V 3 bases and J 4 bases; bases outside gene matches: 3. CDR1 GTSNPN and CDR2 SVGIG come from the germline V gene (reference sequence). The CDR3 contains 13 residues. The CDR3 nucleotides read TGTGCCTGGAGCGGGACAGGGAGAGAGACCCAGTACTTC. Translating it yields CAWSGTGRETQYF. Variable domain in full (rest from reference TRBV30 and TRBJ2-5): SQTIHQWPATLVQPVGSPLSLECTVEGTSNPNLYWYRQAAGRGLQLLFYSVGIGQISSEVPQNLSASRPQDRQFILSSKKLLLSDSGFYLCAWSGTGRETQYFGPGTRLLVL.

This clone occurred a few times. The rearrangement uses TRBV10-3 and TRBJ2-3; D may be TRBD1 or TRBD2 (5 bases each). The CDR3 sequence is 14 residues long. Trimming shortened V by 11 bases and J by 0 bases, and 15 bases separated the two germline ends. Germline assignment: CDR1 ENHRY and CDR2 SYGVKD. CDR3 sequence (DNA): TGTGCCTCGCGAGGGGCACCTAGCACAGATACGCAGTATTTT. Its protein product is CASRGAPSTDTQYF.

This clone was seen more than once but under ten times. CDR3 nucleotide sequence: TGTGCCAGTAGTATGAACAGGGGGGCCACTGAAGCTTTCTTT. Amino acids: CASSMNRGATEAFF. V and J are TRBV19 and TRBJ1-1; 8 nucleotides match TRBD1. V lost 3 bases and J lost 4; bases outside the gene matches: 4. The germline V gene has CDR1 LNHDA and CDR2 SQIVND (reference sequence). The CDR3 contains 14 residues.

The V call is TRBV30, the J call TRBJ1-1; possibly TRBD1 for D (5 bases). Per the germline V gene, CDR1 is GTSNPN and CDR2 is SVGIG (reference sequence). The V gene lost 2 bases and the J gene lost 1 base, with 11 bases spanning the gap. There are 14 residues in the CDR3. The CDR3 region is CAWSTGVGNTEAFF. CDR3 coding DNA: TGTGCCTGGAGTACGGGGGTCGGGAACACTGAAGCTTTCTTT.

This clone was seen more than once but under ten times. The chain links TRBV30 to TRBJ2-1, with unresolved D. With 2 bases removed from V and 7 bases from J, the gap between germline ends came to 9 bases. The CDR3 sequence is 12 residues long. Germline assignment: CDR1 GTSNPN and CDR2 SVGIG (reference sequence). The CDR3, as DNA: TGTGCCTGGAGTACAACAGTGAATGAGCAGTTCTTC. Translation gives CAWSTTVNEQFF.

This clone was picked up a small number of times. This CDR3 reads CVGAFTWGYTF. CDR3 sequence (DNA): TGTGTGGGGGCGTTCACGTGGGGCTACACCTTC. The V gene is TRBV27, the J gene TRBJ1-2; D perhaps matches TRBD1 (6 bases). CDR1 MNHEY and CDR2 SMNVEV come from the germline V gene (reference sequence). This CDR3 contains 11 residues.

This clone has a handful of counts. Within the sample, other DNA sequences also encode this same CDR3. The chain combines TRBV29-1 with TRBJ2-1; D not resolved. In germline, CDR1 is SQVTM, CDR2 ANQGSEA. The V gene lost 1 base and the J gene lost 8 bases, with 6 bases spanning the gap. The CDR3 is 11 amino acids. In DNA form, the CDR3 reads TGCAGCGTTGAAGGCGTTCATGAGCAGTTCTTC. The encoded protein is CSVEGVHEQFF.

This chain connects TRBV15 to TRBJ1-1, with TRBD1 identical over 7 bases. The CDR3 covers 20 residues. Trimming removed 7 bases from V and 1 base from J; junction bases left unmatched: 24. CDR1 is LNHNV, CDR2 YYDKDF, per germline (reference sequence). CDR3 region: CATTHGVGPGQTSPNTEAFF. CDR3 in DNA: TGTGCCACCACCCACGGTGTAGGGCCGGGACAGACCTCCCCGAACACTGAAGCTTTCTTT.

This clone was seen a few times. The V gene is TRBV5-1, the J gene TRBJ2-1; the match to TRBD2 covers 10 bases. Losses at the gene ends were 4 bases for V and 6 bases for J; bases not matched to a gene: 4. Germline CDR1 SGHRS, CDR2 YFSETQ. This CDR3 contains 14 residues. CDR3 nucleotide sequence: TGCGCCAGCAGCCCCATAGCGGGGGGCAATGAGCAGTTCTTC. Its protein product is CASSPIAGGNEQFF. Complete variable domain (other parts from reference TRBV5-1 and TRBJ2-1): KAGVTQTPRYLIKTRGQQVTLSCSPISGHRSVSWYQQTPGQGLQFLFEYFSETQRNKGNFPGRFSGRQFSNSRSEMNVSTLELGDSALYLCASSPIAGGNEQFFGPGTRLTVL.

This clone came up once. The chain uses TRBV30 and TRBJ1-1, with D maybe TRBD1 (5 bases). V shed 3 bases and J shed 4 bases, with 15 bases lying between them. Germline loops: CDR1 GTSNPN, CDR2 SVGIG (reference sequence). The CDR3 spans 14 residues. The CDR3 sequence is CAWSTGTRGTEAFF. DNA of the CDR3: TGTGCCTGGAGCACCGGGACGAGAGGCACTGAAGCTTTCTTT. Full variable domain (outside the CDR3, taken from reference TRBV30 and TRBJ1-1): SQTIHQWPATLVQPVGSPLSLECTVEGTSNPNLYWYRQAAGRGLQLLFYSVGIGQISSEVPQNLSASRPQDRQFILSSKKLLLSDSGFYLCAWSTGTRGTEAFFGQGTRLTVV.